The 14 T cell receptor beta chains reported below all come from one sample, sequenced in a study of cytomegalovirus exposure and HLA in healthy donors. The PCR was carried out with 60 Vbeta primers and 13 Jbeta primers. Assay used: immunoSEQ multiplex PCR; TCRdb lists only in-frame clones, some missing. The table has around 150,000 clones, 81% seen once. The sample taken for sequencing was PBMCs. Receptors were obtained from a woman aged 45 to 65 in good health and CMV-seronegative.

This chain links TRBV6-1 with TRBJ2-3; 12 bases agree with TRBD2. J lost 4 bases, V lost 2 bases, and 4 bases had no gene match. CDR3 length: 16 amino acids. CDR1 is MNHNS, CDR2 SASEGT, per germline. The CDR3: CASSELAGGIADTQYF. Written as DNA, the CDR3 is TGTGCCAGCAGTGAACTAGCGGGGGGGATCGCAGATACGCAGTATTTT.

The V gene is TRBV7-9, the J gene TRBJ2-1, with D perhaps matching TRBD2 (7 bases). Looked up from germline, CDR1 is SEHNR and CDR2 is FQNEAQ (reference sequence). The CDR3 has 15 amino acids. V was clipped by 1 base and J by 2 bases, with 9 bases between them. The CDR3 loop reads CASSLEGGTYNEQFF. The CDR3 nucleotides read TGTGCCAGCAGCTTAGAGGGGGGGACCTACAATGAGCAGTTCTTC.

V gene TRBV15 combines with J gene TRBJ2-5; 10 bases line up with TRBD1. The last part of the DNA fits TRBJ2-7 better; the J call may be wrong. This CDR3 has 14 residues. Germline V gene sequence: CDR1 LNHNV, CDR2 YYDKDF (reference sequence). The CDR3 reads CATSSTGTGDEQYF. CDR3 nucleotide sequence: TGTGCCACCAGCAGCACCGGGACAGGGGACGAGCAGTACTTC.

The genes are TRBV5-1 and TRBJ2-3; 11 nucleotides line up with TRBD2. CDR3 length: 16 amino acids. V trimming: 4 bases; J trimming: 4 bases; junction bases outside the gene matches: 8. CDR1 is SGHRS, CDR2 YFSETQ, per germline. CDR3 protein: CASSLGTSGGSDTQYF. The CDR3 DNA is TGCGCCAGCAGCCTGGGTACTAGCGGGGGTTCAGATACGCAGTATTTT.

This chain joins TRBV7-2 and TRBJ2-7; D is unclear. There are 15 residues in the CDR3. The germline V gene encodes CDR1 SGHTA and CDR2 FQGNSA. Trimming left V 5 bases short and J 6 bases short, with 20 bases between. CDR3 protein: CASSLLLGLWVEQYF. In DNA, the CDR3 is TGTGCCAGCAGCCTACTCTTGGGCCTCTGGGTCGAGCAGTACTTC.

This clone showed up just once. The rearrangement joins TRBV7-8 to TRBJ2-4; the D gene is possibly TRBD2 (5 bases). In germline, CDR1 is SGHVS, CDR2 FQNEAQ. The CDR3 consists of 11 residues. Trimming cost V 2 bases and J 12 bases, with 8 bases left between them. The CDR3 nucleotides read TGTGCCAGCAGCTTATGGGGAGATCAGTACTTC. Protein product: CASSLWGDQYF.

This sequence joins TRBV14 and TRBJ1-4; D is undetermined. The germline V gene has CDR1 SGHDN and CDR2 FVKESK. The V gene lost 1 base and the J gene lost 9 bases, with 6 bases spanning the gap. The CDR3 loop spans 12 amino acids. CDR3 in amino acids: CASSQGVKKLFF. The CDR3 DNA is TGTGCCAGCAGCCAAGGAGTGAAAAAACTGTTTTTT. The full variable domain, rest sourced from reference TRBV14 and TRBJ1-4, is EAGVTQFPSHSVIEKGQTVTLRCDPISGHDNLYWYRRVMGKEIKFLLHFVKESKQDESGMPNNRFLAERTGGTYSTLKVQPAELEDSGVYFCASSQGVKKLFFGSGTQLSVL.

Here the CDR3 DNA reads TGTGCCAGTAGCGATCCGGGACAGGGGGCCGCGAGGAGTGGCTACACCTTC. Translating gives CASSDPGQGAARSGYTF. The rearrangement joins TRBV19 to TRBJ1-2; TRBD1 matches 12 bases. Per germline, CDR1 LNHDA and CDR2 SQIVND (reference sequence). This CDR3 has 17 residues. The V segment lost 6 bases and the J segment 7 bases; nucleotides outside the gene matches: 15. Based on the CDR3 plus reference TRBV19 and TRBJ1-2, the full variable domain is DGGITQSPKYLFRKEGQNVTLSCEQNLNHDAMYWYRQDPGQGLRLIYYSQIVNDFQKGDIAEGYSVSREKKESFPLTVTSAQKNPTAFYLCASSDPGQGAARSGYTFGSGTRLTVV.

The chain has TRBV5-4 and TRBJ2-2; 8 bases match TRBD1. CDR1 and CDR2 (germline): SGHNT, YYREEE (reference sequence). The CDR3 loop spans 16 amino acids. Losses at the gene ends were 1 base for V and 0 bases for J; bases not matched to a gene: 2. CDR3 sequence (DNA): TGTGCCAGCAGCTTGCCGACAGGGGCGAACACCGGGGAGCTGTTTTTT. Its translation: CASSLPTGANTGELFF.

V gene TRBV27 combines with J gene TRBJ2-3; 10 bases line up with TRBD1. The CDR3 covers 13 residues. V gave up 8 bases and J gave up 4 bases; unmatched junction bases: 3. Germline V gene sequence: CDR1 MNHEY, CDR2 SMNVEV (reference sequence). The CDR3 bases are TGTGCCAGCCGCGACAGGGGGCCAGATACGCAGTATTTT. This encodes CASRDRGPDTQYF.

CDR3 sequence reads: CASSNDRGSETQYF. Here the CDR3 DNA reads TGTGCCAGCAGTAACGACAGGGGGTCAGAGACCCAGTACTTC. The gene calls are TRBV7-2 and TRBJ2-5; 9 positions agree with TRBD1. In germline, CDR1 is SGHTA, CDR2 FQGNSA. CDR3 length: 14 residues. Trimming cost V 6 bases and J 4 bases; bases outside gene matches: 6.

This chain connects TRBV19 to TRBJ2-1; tentatively, D is TRBD1 (5 bases). The germline V gene encodes CDR1 LNHDA and CDR2 SQIVND (reference sequence). V shed 2 bases and J shed 12 bases, with 5 bases lying between them. This CDR3 comprises 10 residues. CDR3 bases: TGTGCCAGTAGTATAAGGGGGCAGTTCTTC. It codes for CASSIRGQFF.

This clone was seen more than once but under ten times. The V gene is TRBV10-2, the J gene TRBJ2-7; a possible D gene is TRBD1 (6 bases). CDR1 WSHSY and CDR2 SAAADI come from the germline V gene. Trimming stripped 5 bases from V and 5 bases from J, with 16 bases between. The CDR3 totals 14 residues. This CDR3 reads CASSSEGGRNEQYF. CDR3 nucleotides: TGCGCCAGCAGTTCTGAAGGGGGTCGAAACGAGCAGTACTTC.

The chain has TRBV14 and TRBJ1-1; D remains ambiguous. V lost 0 bases to trimming and J lost 4 bases, with 15 bases between them. The CDR3 covers 16 residues. CDR1 and CDR2 from the germline V gene are SGHDN and FVKESK. The CDR3 region has the DNA TGTGCCAGCAGCCAAGAGCGTACTAAGGTTGGCACTGAAGCTTTCTTT. It is translated as CASSQERTKVGTEAFF.